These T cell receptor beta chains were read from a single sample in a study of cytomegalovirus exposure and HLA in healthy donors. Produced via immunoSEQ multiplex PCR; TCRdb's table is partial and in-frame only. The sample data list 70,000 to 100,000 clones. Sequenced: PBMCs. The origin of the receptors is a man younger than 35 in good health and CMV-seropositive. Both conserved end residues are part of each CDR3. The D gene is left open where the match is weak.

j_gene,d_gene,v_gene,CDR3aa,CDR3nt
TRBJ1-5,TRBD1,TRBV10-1,CASSRPGGLGNQPQHF,TGCGCCAGCAGTCGACCAGGGGGACTTGGCAATCAGCCCCAGCATTTT
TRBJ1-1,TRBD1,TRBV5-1,CASSFRTGGLGVTEAFF,TGCGCCAGCAGCTTTCGGACAGGGGGCTTGGGAGTCACTGAAGCTTTCTTT
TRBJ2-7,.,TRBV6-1,CATTDSGEQYF,TGTGCCACCACGGACTCGGGAGAGCAGTACTTC
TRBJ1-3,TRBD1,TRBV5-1,CASSREGRGSGNTIYF,TGCGCCAGCAGCCGGGAGGGCAGGGGGTCTGGAAACACCATATATTTT
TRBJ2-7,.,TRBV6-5,CASKRLPYEQYF,TGTGCCAGCAAGCGACTCCCGTACGAGCAGTACTTC
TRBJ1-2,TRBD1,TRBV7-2,CASTRQGAGGYTF,TGTGCCAGCACTCGACAGGGGGCGGGCGGCTACACCTTC
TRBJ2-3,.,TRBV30,CAWTGGATDTQYF,TGTGCCTGGACCGGAGGGGCGACAGATACGCAGTATTTT
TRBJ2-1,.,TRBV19,CASSFQGFRSYNEQFF,TGTGCCAGTAGTTTCCAGGGATTTCGCTCCTACAATGAGCAGTTCTTC
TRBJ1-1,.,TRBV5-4,CASSLTGKKNTEAFF,TGTGCCAGCAGCTTAACAGGGAAGAAGAACACTGAAGCTTTCTTT
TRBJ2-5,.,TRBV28,CASSLRGYSQETQYF,TGTGCCAGCAGTTTACGGGGTTATTCTCAAGAGACCCAGTACTTC
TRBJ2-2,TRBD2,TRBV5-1,CASSVGTSGTGELFF,TGCGCCAGCAGCGTCGGGACTAGCGGCACCGGGGAGCTGTTTTTT
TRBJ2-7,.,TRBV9,CASSSRGDTYEQYF,TGTGCCAGCAGCTCCAGGGGAGACACCTACGAGCAGTACTTC
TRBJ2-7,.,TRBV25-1,CASSAQGGLPYEQYF,TGTGCCAGCAGTGCCCAGGGGGGACTCCCCTACGAGCAGTACTTC
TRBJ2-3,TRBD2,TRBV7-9,CASSWQGGGKRDTQYF,TGTGCCAGCAGCTGGCAGGGCGGGGGGAAACGAGATACGCAGTATTTT
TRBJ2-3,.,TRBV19,CASSSVDTQYF,TGTGCCAGTAGTTCCGTGGATACGCAGTATTTT
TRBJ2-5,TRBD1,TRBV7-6,CASSFTPQGAQETQYF,TGTGCCAGCAGCTTTACTCCACAGGGGGCTCAAGAGACCCAGTACTTC
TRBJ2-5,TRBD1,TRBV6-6,CASSLTDRVQETQYF,TGTGCCAGCAGTTTGACTGACAGGGTCCAAGAGACCCAGTACTTC
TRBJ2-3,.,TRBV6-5,CASSYEAAQYF,TGTGCCAGCAGTTACGAAGCGGCGCAGTATTTT
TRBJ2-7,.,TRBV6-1,CASRQDSYSYEQYF,TGTGCCAGCAGACAGGACAGTTACTCCTACGAGCAGTACTTC
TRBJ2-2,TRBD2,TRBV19,CASSIGTSAGELFF,TGTGCCAGTAGTATTGGGACTAGCGCGGGGGAGCTGTTTTTT
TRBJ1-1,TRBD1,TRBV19,CASSITGELNTEAFF,TGTGCCAGTAGTATCACAGGGGAACTGAACACTGAAGCTTTCTTT
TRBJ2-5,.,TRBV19,CASSWRNQETQYF,TGTGCCAGTAGTTGGCGGAACCAAGAGACCCAGTACTTC
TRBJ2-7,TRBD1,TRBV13,CASSQRQGAYEQYF,TGTGCCAGCAGCCAGCGACAGGGGGCCTACGAGCAGTACTTC
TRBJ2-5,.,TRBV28,CASRRGFQETQYF,TGTGCCAGCAGGAGGGGGTTCCAAGAGACCCAGTACTTC
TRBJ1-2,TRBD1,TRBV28,CASSFSGQGRGGHTF,TGTGCCAGCAGTTTCTCGGGACAGGGAAGGGGGGGACACACCTTC